This TCR beta chain was documented in a study of blood T cell repertoires in COVID-19. Study information: From T cells, B-cell-depleted T cells, or PBMCs came the material, which was cDNA or gDNA.

From germline, CDR1 is LGHNA and CDR2 YSLEER. Trimming left V 0 bases short and J 3 bases short, with 15 bases between. This CDR3 is 16 amino acids long. Across 24 US areas, participants ranged in age from 18 to 89 years. The data were produced by immunoSEQ multiplex PCR, yet TCRdb's version contains in-frame clones alone and is incomplete. The data show fewer than 600,000 clones, approximately 90% seen once. J is TRBJ2-7 and V is TRBV4-3, with D maybe TRBD2 (5 bases). Sequencing used PBMCs or T cells enriched from blood (not recorded which). The source of this sequence is a woman aged 40-49 years who had recovered from COVID-19. This CDR3 reads CASSQEAEASYYEQYF. The CDR3 DNA is TGCGCCAGCAGCCAAGAAGCGGAGGCTAGTTACTACGAGCAGTACTTC.